Below, 5 T cell receptor beta chains from the same sample are listed, as sequenced in a study of blood T cell repertoires in COVID-19. The assay was immunoSEQ multiplex PCR, and TCRdb's table has in-frame clones only and misses some. The data hold approximately 300,000 clones, with approximately 92% observed a single time. The source material was peripheral blood. Receptors were obtained from a woman between 25 and 40 years old with COVID-19, enrolled during active disease.

This chain links TRBV11-2 with TRBJ1-2, with 9 bases that match TRBD1. V gave up 6 bases and J gave up 4 bases; unmatched junction bases: 6. From germline, CDR1 is SGHAT and CDR2 FQNNGV. This CDR3 is 14 amino acids long. CDR3 amino acids: CASRQTGGSYGYTF. CDR3 coding DNA: TGTGCCAGCAGACAAACAGGGGGCAGCTATGGCTACACCTTC.

The chain combines TRBV2 with TRBJ1-2; possible D gene TRBD1, 5 bases. Trimming stripped 7 bases from V and 2 bases from J, with 14 bases between. The germline CDR1 and CDR2 sequences are SNHLY and FYNNEI. The CDR3 has 14 residues. CDR3 region: CASTVMDINYGYTF. The CDR3 nucleotides are TGTGCCAGCACCGTCATGGACATAAACTATGGCTACACCTTC.

The gene calls are TRBV30 and TRBJ2-7; tentatively, D is TRBD2 (5 bases). Trimming stripped 1 base from V and 4 bases from J, with 11 bases between. CDR1 GTSNPN and CDR2 SVGIG come from the germline V gene (reference sequence). The CDR3 runs 13 residues. The DNA for the CDR3 is TGTGCCTGGAGTGGAGGGATTGGATACGAGCAGTACTTC. As protein: CAWSGGIGYEQYF.

The chain links TRBV5-1 to TRBJ2-5; D perhaps matches TRBD2 (5 bases). The CDR3 is 15 residues long. Trimming left V 5 bases short and J 5 bases short, with 19 bases between. Germline lookup yields CDR1 SGHRS and CDR2 YFSETQ. In DNA, the CDR3 is TGCGCCAGCAGTTTACCTGGTCTCGGCGGGGAGACCCAGTACTTC. Translated, it gives CASSLPGLGGETQYF.

The chain carries TRBV2 and TRBJ2-3; 7 positions agree with TRBD2. The CDR3 is 15 residues long. V was clipped by 10 bases and J by 5 bases; unmatched bases: 15. In germline, CDR1 is SNHLY, CDR2 FYNNEI. The CDR3 spells CAIYLRREPIDTQYF. CDR3 nucleotide sequence: TGTGCCATCTATTTGAGGCGGGAGCCCATAGATACGCAGTATTTT.